This is a list of T cell receptor beta chains from one sample in a study of T-cell memory formation after mild COVID-19. One entry per CDR3 protein, called by TCRdb with MiXCR from the 5' RACE reads. Here the sample spans 300,000 to 400,000 distinct CDR3 sequences, approximately 15% being singletons. Source material: PBMCs or a T cell subset sorted from them (not recorded which). Every receptor here comes from a man younger than 35 who had mild COVID-19 (a few samples of this study predate the infection). Cell type and time point are not known. Each CDR3 is given with its conserved first and last residue. Each record gives: D gene, V gene, J gene, clone size, CDR3 DNA, CDR3 protein. D genes are given only for firm matches. Size is stated for part of the rows, as once, few or many counts, or as a class when the clone is expanded.

TRBD1	TRBV20-1	TRBJ2-2	NA	TGCAGTGCTCCCCGACAGGGAAACACCGGGGAGCTGTTTTTT	CSAPRQGNTGELFF
TRBD2	TRBV12-3/TRBV12-4	TRBJ2-3	many	TGTGCCAGCAGACCAGGGCTAGCGGGGATCCGGAAAGATACGCAGTATTTT	CASRPGLAGIRKDTQYF
NA	TRBV9	TRBJ2-3	NA	TGTGCCAGCAGCGTAGGGGTAGCTAGCACAGATACGCAGTATTTT	CASSVGVASTDTQYF
NA	TRBV6-6	TRBJ2-3	few	TGTGCCAGCAGTTTCTCCGGGGAAGATACGCAGTATTTT	CASSFSGEDTQYF
NA	TRBV20-1	TRBJ2-3	NA	TGCAGTGCTAGGTACTCCTTGGGCACAGATACGCAGTATTTT	CSARYSLGTDTQYF
NA	TRBV5-6	TRBJ2-5	NA	TGTGCCAGCAGCTTGGTCCAGACCCCCACCCAGTACTTC	CASSLVQTPTQYF
NA	TRBV12-5	TRBJ1-1	NA	TGTGCTAGTGGTTTAAAGGGGCTTGGTGAAGCTTTCTTT	CASGLKGLGEAFF
NA	TRBV11-1	TRBJ2-7	many	TGTGCCAGCAGCTCACCCGACGGATTGGTAGACGAGCAGTACTTC	CASSSPDGLVDEQYF
NA	TRBV11-1	TRBJ1-1	few	TGTGCCAGCAGCTTACGGGGGTTAAGCACTGAAGCTTTCTTT	CASSLRGLSTEAFF
NA	TRBV7-3	TRBJ1-1	NA	TGTGCCAGCAGCGCTCAGGGTAGTGGCACTGAAGCTTTCTTT	CASSAQGSGTEAFF
NA	TRBV12-3/TRBV12-4	TRBJ1-2	few	TGTGCCAGCAGTGACGTAGGGCCTAACTATGGCTACACCTTC	CASSDVGPNYGYTF
NA	TRBV25-1	TRBJ2-1	few	TGTGCCAGCAGTGAATCAGGGAGCTCCTACAATGAGCAGTTCTTC	CASSESGSSYNEQFF
NA	TRBV18	TRBJ2-7	few	TGTGCCAGCTCACGACAGTGGCCACCCTACGAGCAGTACTTC	CASSRQWPPYEQYF
TRBD1	TRBV5-1	TRBJ1-2	NA	TGCGCCAGCAGCTGGACGGGACAGGGAGGTGGCTACACCTTC	CASSWTGQGGGYTF
NA	TRBV11-2	TRBJ2-7	many	TGTGCCAGCAGCTTATCGCAGGGAAGCTACGAGCAGTACTTC	CASSLSQGSYEQYF
NA	TRBV6-6	TRBJ2-3	NA	TGTGCCAGCAGGAAGGGGGGCGAAAATACGCAGTATTTT	CASRKGGENTQYF
NA	TRBV4-3	TRBJ1-1	few	TGCGCCAGCAGCCAAGCAGTCAGGGGTTGGGGCACTGAAGCTTTCTTT	CASSQAVRGWGTEAFF
TRBD1	TRBV6-2/TRBV6-3	TRBJ1-6	NA	TGTGCCAGCAGTTACTCTACAGGGGATTCACCCCTCCACTTT	CASSYSTGDSPLHF
NA	TRBV4-2	TRBJ1-5	NA	TGTGCCAGCAGCCAAGATGTGGGGCCCAATCAGCCCCAGCATTTT	CASSQDVGPNQPQHF
TRBD1	TRBV7-9	TRBJ2-5	NA	TGTGCCAGCAGCTTCGCAGGACAGGGAAAGACCCAGTACTTC	CASSFAGQGKTQYF
TRBD1	TRBV5-1	TRBJ2-3	many	TGCGCCAGCATGAAGGGGGCCGGAGATACGCAGTATTTT	CASMKGAGDTQYF
TRBD1	TRBV6-5	TRBJ2-1	few	TGTGCCAGCAGTTACTCCGGGCTAGGGGGCGATGAGCAGTTCTTC	CASSYSGLGGDEQFF
NA	TRBV5-1	TRBJ2-2	few	TGCGCCAGCAGCTTTTCCACAGGGAACACCGGGGAGCTGTTTTTT	CASSFSTGNTGELFF
NA	TRBV2	TRBJ2-2	NA	TGTGCCAGCAGTGGACTAGACCTTGTTAGAACCGGGGAGCTGTTTTTT	CASSGLDLVRTGELFF
TRBD1	TRBV28	TRBJ2-3	few	TGTGCCAGCAGTCATCAAAGAAGACAGGGACGCACAGATACGCAGTATTTT	CASSHQRRQGRTDTQYF
NA	TRBV20-1	TRBJ2-3	NA	TGCAGTGCTAAGCCTGCTGGGACGCAGTATTTT	CSAKPAGTQYF
NA	TRBV20-1	TRBJ2-1	few	TGCAGTGCTTATCGGGGGCGGCTGGGGGATGAGCAGTTCTTC	CSAYRGRLGDEQFF